This T cell receptor (beta chain) was sequenced in a study of neurological immune-mediated disorders. Looking at the study overall: Of the approximately 35 patients who had multiple sclerosis, around 31 had the relapsing-remitting form and 3 had the secondary progressive form.

V was clipped by 6 bases and J by 5 bases; unmatched bases: 7. Germline V gene lookup returns CDR1 SQVTM and CDR2 ANQGSEA. The CDR3 consists of 13 residues. Findings and limits, study-wide: Among 34 multiple sclerosis patients, 18 had repertoires that phylogenetic grouping placed in one related-CDR3 cluster, a possible signature.

TCRdb itself ran the 5' RACE reads through MiXCR, one entry per CDR3 protein. The sample has 60,000 to 85,000 distinct CDR3 sequences; less than 5.5% are singletons. The table lists this clonotype with many counts. Antigen: not known. The unsorted libraries were made from 2 million PBMCs kept at -80 C. This receptor was identified in a man aged 18 to 30 with multiple sclerosis. This chain connects TRBV29-1 to TRBJ1-1; 9 bases match TRBD1. Material: PBMCs. CDR3 DNA sequence: TGCAGCGTCTCTCACGACAGGGGGACTGAAGCTTTCTTT. Protein: CSVSHDRGTEAFF.